Sequencing of this T cell receptor beta chain was carried out in a study of OX40 agonist ivuxolimab in advanced cancers. Notes on the research overall: Ivuxolimab was an agonistic, fully human IgG2 monoclonal antibody directed against OX40 (CD134), a costimulatory receptor. Intravenous ivuxolimab was administered to patients every 2 weeks at six dose levels: 0.01, 0.1, 0.3, 1.5, 3 and 10 mg/kg. The paper describes the monotherapy dose-escalation part (N of about 47 patients) of the phase I trial of ivuxolimab. Of the roughly 52 dose-escalation patients, hepatocellular carcinoma was present in roughly 19, melanoma in around 15, renal cell carcinoma in 9 and head and neck cancer in 9. The point of sequencing TCRbeta in the periphery was to test whether ivuxolimab changed TCR sequence diversity and drove clonal T-cell expansion. Patients were allowed to have had prior anti-PD-1, anti-PD-L1 or anti-CTLA-4 therapy, and around 43% of the dose-escalation patients had been treated with checkpoint inhibitors. Partial responses were achieved by three dose-escalation patients, of whom one had hepatocellular carcinoma and two had cutaneous melanoma. A male proportion of roughly 80% and a mean age of about 60 years, ranging from 23 to 79, were recorded for the dose-escalation cohort. What the authors observed across the whole study: After ivuxolimab, more expanded clones were found on average in CD8+ T cells than in CD4+ T cells. In the 0.1-3.0 mg/kg groups, partial responders were among the patients with the lowest normalized peripheral clonal expansion, particularly in CD8+ T cells. Antigen specificity was not determined for the clonally expanded peripheral T cells. Low levels of normalized T-cell clonal expansion were also shown by some nonresponding patients. At doses of 0.1 to 3.0 mg/kg, clonal expansion of both CD4+ and CD8+ blood T cells was observed from baseline to week 6.

The trial excluded patients who had a history of autoimmune disease or were on systemic immunosuppression. Peripheral blood for TCR sequencing was collected from all dose cohorts at baseline, on cycle 4 day 1, and on cycle 7 day 1. The samples were taken from a phase I, first-in-human, multicenter, open-label dose-escalation trial of ivuxolimab. Adults with locally advanced or metastatic melanoma, renal cell carcinoma, hepatocellular carcinoma or head and neck squamous cell carcinoma were enrolled in the trial. Before TCR sequencing, CD4+ T cells and CD8+ T cells from peripheral blood were sorted into separate populations. Genomic DNA was isolated from the sorted cells so that the TCRbeta CDR3 region could be sequenced. TCRbeta CDR3 regions were sequenced using the immunoSEQ Assay. TCRdb took over this immuneACCESS table, retaining in-frame rearrangements with V and J assigned. Such tables are incomplete; in checked studies, under half of the missing clones stem from an unresolved V gene, and the remainder is unexplained. The sample yields 40,000 or so clones; around 88% were counted once. Approximately 0.37% of the sample belongs to the ten largest clones.

As regards this clone: Its antigen target is currently unknown. Within one base of it there is no much larger clone, and no base qualities were kept.

The TCR originated in an adult with an advanced solid tumor such as melanoma, head and neck, liver or kidney cancer. The source material was CD4+ or CD8+ T cells sorted from blood, sampled in a trial of the OX40 agonist ivuxolimab.

CDR3 protein: CASRSPAEYNQPQHF. The nucleotide sequence reads TGTGCCAGCAGATCCCCGGCGGAGTACAATCAGCCCCAGCATTTT. The receptor chain draws on TRBV6-6 and TRBJ1-5; the D gene cannot be named for sure. From the cysteine up to the phenylalanine, the CDR3 has a length of 15 residues. Only CDR3 DNA is held: 45 bases, read in frame from base 1. Trimming takes 6 bases from V and 3 bases from J, and the germline ends sit 15 bases apart. CDR1 and CDR2 were assigned from the germline V gene (reference sequence) as MNHNY and SVGAGI.